This passage covers 23 T cell receptor beta chains from one sample sequenced in a study of regulatory T cells in long-lasting Graves disease. To make TCR beta libraries, researchers used iRepertoire HTBI primers and Arm-PCR of CDR3 regions. One entry per CDR3 protein, called by TCRdb with MiXCR from the multiplex PCR reads. This table holds under 450,000 distinct CDR3 sequences, 20% to 25% found once. The time point denotes: persistent/refractory GD, antithyroid drugs over 5 years with positive TRAb. RNA from PBMCs was the source of the TCR library. The sample here was peripheral blood mononuclear cells (PBMCs), taken when the disease was refractory, from a patient treated with antithyroid drugs. Receptors originate from a woman between 40 and 50 years old with Graves disease.

This clonotype was observed at least ten times. The chain employs TRBV2 and TRBJ2-5; tentatively, D is TRBD2 (6 bases). Deletions cut 6 bases from V and 7 bases from J, with 18 bases between. The CDR3 length is 14 residues. The germline V gene encodes CDR1 SNHLY and CDR2 FYNNEI. The CDR3 sequence is CASSGLLNTGTQYF. The CDR3 bases are TGTGCCAGCAGCGGACTACTTAACACAGGGACCCAGTACTTC.

This clonotype was found many times. V is TRBV28 and J is TRBJ1-3; D unresolved. The CDR3 covers 14 residues. The germline gives CDR1 MDHEN, CDR2 SYDVKM. The V and J ends lost 4 bases and 2 bases respectively, with 9 bases between them. CDR3 protein: CASSYFGAGNTIYF. The CDR3 DNA reads TGTGCCAGCAGTTACTTTGGGGCTGGAAACACCATATATTTT.

This clonotype appeared a few times. The chain uses TRBV12-3 or TRBV12-4 and TRBJ2-2, with 13 bases aligning to TRBD2. Unmatched junction bases numbered 4, after V lost 5 bases and J lost 7 bases. This CDR3 comprises 15 residues. For the CDR3, the DNA is TGTGCCAGCAGTCCCGGGACTAGCGGGGACGGGGAGCTGTTTTTT. Translated: CASSPGTSGDGELFF.

In its sample, this clonotype was seen a few times. CDR3 sequence (DNA): TGTGCCAGCAGCTTAGCTTCCTTGACAGGGCGGAACTCTGGGGCCAACGTCCTGACTTTC. Translation: CASSLASLTGRNSGANVLTF. This chain joins TRBV7-8 and TRBJ2-6; TRBD1 matches at 7 bases. The junction had 11 bases not matched to a gene; V was cut back by 0 bases and J by 0 bases. The germline gives CDR1 SGHVS, CDR2 FQNEAQ. This CDR3 has 20 amino acids. Together with reference TRBV7-8 and TRBJ2-6, the CDR3 gives the full variable domain: GAGVSQSPRYKVAKRGQDVALRCDPISGHVSLFWYQQALGQGPEFLTYFQNEAQLDKSGLPSDRFFAERPEGSVSTLKIQRTQQEDSAVYLCASSLASLTGRNSGANVLTFGAGSRLTVL.

The chain is built from TRBV5-1 and TRBJ2-5; D may be TRBD1 (6 bases). The CDR3 is made up of 14 amino acids. The V end was cut by 2 bases, the J end by 1 base, with 9 bases between. Germline values: CDR1 SGHRS, CDR2 YFSETQ. CDR3 nucleotide sequence: TGCGCCAGCAGCTTTACAGGGTTCCAAGAGACCCAGTACTTC. This codes for CASSFTGFQETQYF.

This clonotype was detected ten times or more. The V gene is TRBV28, the J gene TRBJ2-7; D possibly corresponds to TRBD1 (6 bases). The ends were cut back, 6 bases at V and 5 bases at J, with 11 bases in the middle. This CDR3 has 12 amino acids. Per germline, CDR1 MDHEN and CDR2 SYDVKM. The CDR3 nucleotides read TGTGCCAGCAGAACAGGGTGCGACGAGCAGTACTTC. It encodes CASRTGCDEQYF.

This clonotype showed up just a few times. The genes are TRBV13 and TRBJ2-2; 8 bases map to TRBD1. Germline V gene data show CDR1 as PRHDT and CDR2 as FYEKMQ (reference sequence). The CDR3 contains 21 residues. The V gene end was trimmed by 4 bases and the J gene end by 0 bases; junction bases not matched to a gene: 19. DNA of the CDR3: TGTGCCAGCAGCTCTTCGAGGTGGGCAGGGGGCGCGTCGTCGAACACCGGGGAGCTGTTTTTT. It specifies CASSSSRWAGGASSNTGELFF.

With regard to this clonotype: A much larger clone differs from this one at a single base, so this may be a read error. Since the CDR3 does not end with the conserved phenylalanine or tryptophan, this likely comes from a read error. J is TRBJ1-4 and V is TRBV7-9, with TRBD1 matching 7 bases. Germline loops: CDR1 SEHNR, CDR2 FQNEAQ (reference sequence). V was clipped by 5 bases and J by 6 bases; unmatched bases: 12. CDR3 length: 16 residues. CDR3 protein: CASSRRQGWKDEKLFL. DNA of the CDR3: TGTGCCAGCAGCCGCCGACAGGGATGGAAGGATGAAAAACTGTTTCTT.

V usage is TRBV7-9 and J usage is TRBJ2-4; 14 positions agree with TRBD2. Per germline, CDR1 SEHNR and CDR2 FQNEAQ (reference sequence). V lost 6 bases and J lost 0; bases outside the gene matches: 7. The CDR3 runs to 18 residues. The CDR3, as DNA: TGTGCCAGCAGTTCGGGACTAGCGGGAGAACTAGCCAAAAACATTCAGTACTTC. Translated, it gives CASSSGLAGELAKNIQYF. The full variable domain, completed using reference TRBV7-9 and TRBJ2-4, is DTGVSQNPRHKITKRGQNVTFRCDPISEHNRLYWYRQTLGQGPEFLTYFQNEAQLEKSRLLSDRFSAERPKGSFSTLEIQRTEQGDSAMYLCASSSGLAGELAKNIQYFGAGTRLSVL.

This clonotype was seen ten or more times. This chain uses TRBV12-3 or TRBV12-4 with TRBJ2-7; D gene uncertain. The CDR3 has 14 amino acids. With 7 bases removed from V and 3 bases from J, the gap between germline ends came to 16 bases. CDR3 sequence reads: CASTLSPGSYEQYF. The DNA of the CDR3 is TGTGCCAGCACCTTGTCTCCGGGTAGCTACGAGCAGTACTTC.

This clonotype has only a few counts. This chain uses TRBV18 with TRBJ1-1; tentative D call: TRBD1 (5 bases). This CDR3 spans 12 amino acids. Per germline, CDR1 KGHSH and CDR2 LQKENI. The V gene lost 6 bases and the J gene lost 8 bases, with 13 bases spanning the gap. CDR3 DNA sequence: TGTGCCAGCTCCCCGGGTTGGACAGAAGCTTTCTTT. It encodes CASSPGWTEAFF.

The CDR3 nucleotides are TGTGCCAGCAGCTTAAATATGGCGGGAGCCGAGCAGTACTTC. Encoded protein: CASSLNMAGAEQYF. The rearrangement uses TRBV7-3 and TRBJ2-7, with 7 positions matching TRBD2. The germline gives CDR1 SGHTA, CDR2 FQGTGA. CDR3 length: 14 residues. Trimming cost V 1 base and J 6 bases; bases outside gene matches: 6.

This sequence joins TRBV12-3 or TRBV12-4 and TRBJ2-7; tentatively, D is TRBD2 (6 bases). The CDR3 runs to 12 residues. Trimming left V 8 bases short and J 7 bases short, with 15 bases between. CDR3 bases: TGTGCCAGCGGGAGGCCCCTCGTAGAGCAGTACTTC. Its protein is CASGRPLVEQYF.

As regards this clonotype: A far larger clone is a single base away, which makes a read error likely. This chain connects TRBV28 to TRBJ2-4, with D perhaps matching TRBD1 or TRBD2 (6 bases each). The DNA matches TRBJ2-5 better at its end, which makes the J call doubtful. CDR3 size: 15 residues. CDR1 and CDR2 (germline): MDHEN, SYDVKM. The CDR3 here is CVSSRGGDNEETQYF. CDR3 sequence (DNA): TGTGTCAGCAGTCGCGGAGGGGACAACGAAGAGACCCAGTACTTC.

About this clonotype itself: The junction does not match germline at one end; this may be a read error. V and J are TRBV6-1 and TRBJ2-1; the D gene could be TRBD1 or TRBD2 (5 bases each). CDR1 is MNHNS, CDR2 SASEGT, per germline. The CDR3 runs to 15 residues. The CDR3 loop is CSSSHIGEPYNEQFF. The CDR3 DNA follows: TGTTCCAGCAGCCACATAGGGGAGCCCTACAATGAGCAGTTCTTC.

This chain links TRBV30 with TRBJ2-2; maybe TRBD2 (5 bases). V lost 0 bases, J lost 4 bases, and 6 bases lay in between. The CDR3 has 13 residues. Germline CDR1 is GTSNPN and CDR2 is SVGIG (reference sequence). CDR3 sequence reads: CAWSVGGTGELFF. The CDR3 nucleotides read TGTGCCTGGAGTGTAGGAGGCACCGGGGAGCTGTTTTTT.

This clonotype was counted at least ten times. The chain couples TRBV28 to TRBJ1-6; unclear D gene. Trimming removed 4 bases at V and 6 bases at J, with 10 bases between. Germline CDR1 reads MDHEN; CDR2 reads SYDVKM. The CDR3 spans 14 residues. For the CDR3, the DNA is TGTGCCAGCAGTTCCGGACGGGTTAATTCACCCCTCCACTTT. Encoded protein: CASSSGRVNSPLHF.

The chain combines TRBV7-3 with TRBJ2-2; D is ambiguous. CDR3 length: 15 amino acids. V lost 1 base and J 0 bases, leaving 6 bases between the germline ends. From germline, CDR1 is SGHTA and CDR2 FQGTGA. CDR3 in amino acids: CASSLRATNTGELFF. The CDR3 DNA reads as TGTGCCAGCAGCTTAAGGGCCACGAACACCGGGGAGCTGTTTTTT.

A remark on this clonotype: A single base separates this from a much larger clone, so it may be a read error. Here the CDR3 DNA reads TGTGCCGGCAGTTTTGAGGCGGGGACTAGCGGCGAGCAGTACTTC. This gives the protein CAGSFEAGTSGEQYF. This chain uses TRBV27 with TRBJ2-7; 11 bases agree with TRBD2. From germline, CDR1 is MNHEY and CDR2 SMNVEV (reference sequence). The CDR3 runs to 15 residues.

As concerns this clonotype: This could be a read error, since a much larger clone is one nucleotide away. The V gene is TRBV20-1, the J gene TRBJ2-7; a weak D match, TRBD1 (6 bases). CDR1 and CDR2 (germline): DFQATT, SNEGSKA (reference sequence). The CDR3 runs to 13 residues. In nucleotides, the CDR3 is TGCAGTGCTAGAGGGGACAAAGACTACGAGCAGCACTTC. Its protein product is CSARGDKDYEQHF.

The gene calls are TRBV7-2 and TRBJ1-5, with D maybe TRBD1 (5 bases). The V end lost 10 bases, the J end lost 3 bases, and 10 bases lay between the germline ends. The CDR3 is made up of 12 amino acids. Germline V CDR1 and CDR2: SGHTA, FQGNSA. The chain's CDR3 is CATGLPNQPQHF. In nucleotides, the CDR3 is TGTGCCACAGGGCTCCCCAATCAGCCCCAGCATTTT.

The chain recombines TRBV19 with TRBJ2-7; D is unresolved. The CDR3 spans 11 residues. CDR1 is LNHDA and CDR2 is SQIVND in the germline V gene (reference sequence). V was pared by 6 bases and J by 7 bases, with 10 bases between. For the CDR3, the DNA is TGTGCCAGTAGCCAAGACCGGGAGCAGTACTTC. Translation gives CASSQDREQYF.

This clonotype was counted ten times or more. This sequence joins TRBV2 and TRBJ2-6, with D possibly being TRBD1 (5 bases). The CDR3 consists of 17 residues. Germline loops: CDR1 SNHLY, CDR2 FYNNEI. V was clipped by 9 bases and J by 2 bases, with 20 bases between them. Here the CDR3 DNA reads TGTGCCAGAAGCCACACAGGACGACCCACTGGGGCCAACGTCCTGACTTTC. Protein sequence: CARSHTGRPTGANVLTF. The whole variable domain, remainder taken from reference TRBV2 and TRBJ2-6, is EPEVTQTPSHQVTQMGQEVILRCVPISNHLYFYWYRQILGQKVEFLVSFYNNEISEKSEIFDDQFSVERPDGSNFTLKIRSTKLEDSAMYFCARSHTGRPTGANVLTFGAGSRLTVL.